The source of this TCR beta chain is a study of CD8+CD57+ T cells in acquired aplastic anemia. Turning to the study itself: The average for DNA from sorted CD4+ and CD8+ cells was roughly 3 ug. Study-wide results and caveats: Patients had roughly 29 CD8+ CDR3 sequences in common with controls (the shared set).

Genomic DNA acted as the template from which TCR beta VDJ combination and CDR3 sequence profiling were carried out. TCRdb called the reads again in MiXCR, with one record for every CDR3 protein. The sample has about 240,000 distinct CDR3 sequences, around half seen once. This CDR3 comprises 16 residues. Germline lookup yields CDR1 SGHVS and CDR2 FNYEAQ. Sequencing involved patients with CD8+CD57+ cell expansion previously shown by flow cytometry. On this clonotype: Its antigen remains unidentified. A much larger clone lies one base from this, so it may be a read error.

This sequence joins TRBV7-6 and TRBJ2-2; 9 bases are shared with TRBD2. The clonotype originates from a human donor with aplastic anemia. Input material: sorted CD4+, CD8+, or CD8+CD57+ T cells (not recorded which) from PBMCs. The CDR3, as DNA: TGTGCCAGCGGCTTACATATAGCGGGAGTTTCCGGGGAGCTGTTTTTT. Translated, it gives CASGLHIAGVSGELFF.